This TCR beta chain was found in a study of blood T cell repertoires in COVID-19. Across the study: Sites across the United States, Italy and Spain contributed samples from acute and convalescent COVID-19.

In the source study's methods: Reference gene primer amplification gave estimated nucleated cell counts. Some clones are missing from TCRdb's copy, which holds only in-frame ones; the method was immunoSEQ multiplex PCR. V and J calls plus clone size are reproduced from that table; the DNA served to infer D and trimming. Of 250,000 to 350,000 clones in the sample, roughly 88% were seen once. CDR3 length: 13 residues. Per germline, CDR1 SEHNR and CDR2 FQNEAQ (reference sequence). The V and J ends lost 5 bases and 3 bases respectively, with 10 bases between them. This chain joins TRBV7-9 and TRBJ1-2; unclear D gene. Material for sequencing was peripheral blood. This TCR was recovered from a woman in her twenties or thirties who had recovered from COVID-19. The CDR3 spells CASSNGIYYGYTF. Here the CDR3 DNA reads TGTGCCAGCAGCAACGGGATCTACTATGGCTACACCTTC.